What follows are 17 T cell receptor beta chains derived from one specimen sequenced in a study of CD4 T cells in relation to SARS-CoV-2 and coronaviruses. The method was immunoSEQ multiplex PCR; TCRdb's version includes in-frame clones alone and lacks a portion of them. The sample consists of about 38,000 clones, over 75% of them appearing once. Specimen: memory CD4+ T cells from PBMCs. These TCRs come from an adult with COVID-19.

This clone was found once. V gene TRBV7-9 combines with J gene TRBJ2-7; a weak D match, TRBD1 (5 bases). V lost 0 bases and J 2 bases, leaving 8 bases between the germline ends. The germline gives CDR1 SEHNR, CDR2 FQNEAQ (reference sequence). The CDR3 contains 14 residues. Here the CDR3 reads CASSLAPGTYEQYF. For the CDR3, the DNA is TGTGCCAGCAGCTTAGCGCCAGGGACCTACGAGCAGTACTTC. The whole variable domain, filled in from reference TRBV7-9 and TRBJ2-7, reads DTGVSQNPRHKITKRGQNVTFRCDPISEHNRLYWYRQTLGQGPEFLTYFQNEAQLEKSRLLSDRFSAERPKGSFSTLEIQRTEQGDSAMYLCASSLAPGTYEQYFGPGTRLTVT.

The chain links TRBV2 to TRBJ2-7; no reliable D call. Per the germline V gene, CDR1 is SNHLY and CDR2 is FYNNEI. Trimming stripped 4 bases from V and 0 bases from J, with 1 base between. The length of the CDR3 is 11 residues. DNA of the CDR3: TGTGCCAGCAGTGGCTCCTACGAGCAGTACTTC. Its translation is CASSGSYEQYF.

This chain connects TRBV7-2 to TRBJ1-4; possible D gene TRBD1, 6 bases. CDR1 and CDR2 (germline): SGHTA, FQGNSA. The CDR3 has 15 residues. Trimming stripped 4 bases from V and 5 bases from J, with 14 bases between. CDR3 nucleotides: TGTGCCAGCAGCTCCGGGGGGCTCCACAATGAAAAACTGTTTTTT. This gives the protein CASSSGGLHNEKLFF.

This chain uses TRBV27 with TRBJ1-2, with 11 bases identical to TRBD1. The CDR3 covers 15 residues. CDR1 is MNHEY, CDR2 SMNVEV, per germline (reference sequence). V was pared by 5 bases and J by 5 bases, with 7 bases of the junction left unmatched. The CDR3 sequence is CASSLAGQGGYGYTF. The CDR3 DNA sequence: TGTGCCAGCAGTCTCGCGGGACAGGGGGGGTATGGCTACACCTTC.

Written as DNA, the CDR3 is TGTGCCAGCAATCCGGGACTACTCAATCAGCCCCAGCATTTT. Protein product: CASNPGLLNQPQHF. The V and J genes are TRBV6-5 and TRBJ1-5; a possible D gene is TRBD1 (5 bases). V was trimmed by 7 bases and J by 3 bases, leaving 13 bases between them. In germline, CDR1 is MNHEY, CDR2 SVGAGI. The CDR3 is 14 amino acids.

The J gene is TRBJ2-3, the V gene TRBV4-3; the match to TRBD2 covers 9 bases. Germline values: CDR1 LGHNA, CDR2 YSLEER. Germline trimming cut 3 bases from V and 5 bases from J; bases unmatched to any gene: 3. The CDR3 length is 14 residues. DNA for the CDR3: TGCGCCAGCAGCCAGCGGGGGGGCGAAGATACGCAGTATTTT. This encodes CASSQRGGEDTQYF.

The chain carries TRBV6-5 and TRBJ1-4; 9 positions agree with TRBD1. V dropped 8 bases and J dropped 8; count of bases not matched to a gene: 3. The CDR3 sequence is 12 residues long. CDR1 and CDR2 from the germline V gene are MNHEY and SVGAGI. In nucleotides, the CDR3 is TGTGCCAGCCGACAGGGGGAAGAAAAACTGTTTTTT. Translating gives CASRQGEEKLFF.

The CDR3 region has the DNA TGTGCCAGCAGTTGGACAGGGGGCTATCAGCCCCAGCATTTT. Translating gives CASSWTGGYQPQHF. The chain joins TRBV6-2 or TRBV6-3 to TRBJ1-5, with 11 positions matching TRBD1. V dropped 4 bases and J dropped 5; count of bases not matched to a gene: 1. Germline CDR1 is MNHEY and CDR2 is SVGEGT. The CDR3 contains 14 residues.

The genes are TRBV5-4 and TRBJ2-7; unclear D gene. V lost 4 bases and J lost 0, with 11 bases in between. CDR3 length: 14 amino acids. Germline-derived CDR1 and CDR2 are SGHNT and YYREEE (reference sequence). CDR3 loop: CASSPDTHSYEQYF. CDR3 coding DNA: TGTGCCAGCAGCCCCGACACGCACTCCTACGAGCAGTACTTC.

The CDR3 sequence is CASSISPGLNNSPLHF. The DNA for the CDR3 is TGTGCCAGTAGTATTTCGCCAGGATTGAATAATTCACCCCTCCACTTT. The chain uses TRBV19 and TRBJ1-6, with D unresolved. Deletions cut 3 bases from V and 5 bases from J, with 14 bases between. The CDR3 has 16 amino acids. Germline loops: CDR1 LNHDA, CDR2 SQIVND (reference sequence).

The table lists this clone with a count of one. This sequence joins TRBV10-2 and TRBJ2-5; possibly TRBD1 for D (6 bases). Between the trimmed V and J ends, which lost 8 bases and 2 bases, there was a span of 6 bases. The CDR3 has 11 residues. The germline gives CDR1 WSHSY, CDR2 SAAADI. For the CDR3, the DNA is TGCGCCAGCGGACAGCAAGAGACCCAGTACTTC. Its translation: CASGQQETQYF.

This chain uses TRBV9 with TRBJ1-2; D is possibly TRBD1 (5 bases). V was pared by 2 bases and J by 3 bases, with 11 bases between. CDR1 SGDLS and CDR2 YYNGEE come from the germline V gene. The CDR3 has 14 residues. CDR3 nucleotides: TGTGCCAGCAGCGTCGGGGGGGTCGACTATGGCTACACCTTC. Amino acid sequence: CASSVGGVDYGYTF.

The chain couples TRBV7-2 to TRBJ2-1; 14 positions agree with TRBD2. V dropped 5 bases and J dropped 4; count of bases not matched to a gene: 10. The CDR3 runs to 18 residues. Germline V lookup: CDR1 SGHTA, CDR2 FQGNSA. CDR3 DNA sequence: TGTGCCAGCAGCAAACACCCGGGACTAGCGGGGGAGTACAATGAGCAGTTCTTC. Its translation: CASSKHPGLAGEYNEQFF.

This clone came up once. This chain connects TRBV9 to TRBJ2-1, with D hard to call. CDR1 and CDR2 (germline): SGDLS, YYNGEE. This CDR3 spans 14 amino acids. V was clipped by 2 bases and J by 1 base, with 7 bases between them. This CDR3 is CASSVSTSYNEQFF. CDR3 bases: TGTGCCAGCAGCGTGTCCACTTCCTACAATGAGCAGTTCTTC.

The genes are TRBV2 and TRBJ1-2, with 8 bases identical to TRBD1. This CDR3 region has 13 residues. Germline V gene data show CDR1 as SNHLY and CDR2 as FYNNEI. The J segment lost 8 bases and the V segment lost 5 bases, leaving 7 bases of the junction unmatched. DNA of the CDR3: TGTGCCAGCAGTTCGACAGGGGTGGGCGGCTACACCTTC. This sequence encodes CASSSTGVGGYTF.

The table lists this clone with a count of one. The CDR3 DNA sequence: TGTGCCAGCAGTCGTCGACAGGCGTCTAATGAAAAACTGTTTTTT. Its translation is CASSRRQASNEKLFF. V gene TRBV28 combines with J gene TRBJ1-4; perhaps TRBD1 as D (6 bases). V lost 5 bases and J lost 3, with 13 bases in between. This CDR3 comprises 15 residues. Germline loops: CDR1 MDHEN, CDR2 SYDVKM. The entire variable domain, with the rest obtained from reference TRBV28 and TRBJ1-4, is as follows: DVKVTQSSRYLVKRTGEKVFLECVQDMDHENMFWYRQDPGLGLRLIYFSYDVKMKEKGDIPEGYSVSREKKERFSLILESASTNQTSMYLCASSRRQASNEKLFFGSGTQLSVL.

V usage is TRBV5-1 and J usage is TRBJ2-2, with 8 bases lining up with TRBD1. Germline lookup yields CDR1 SGHRS and CDR2 YFSETQ. The V and J ends lost 4 bases and 1 base, in that order; junction bases with no gene match: 6. The length of the CDR3 is 16 residues. The CDR3 spells CASSVTGTGNTGELFF. The CDR3 nucleotides read TGCGCCAGCAGCGTTACCGGGACAGGGAACACCGGGGAGCTGTTTTTT.